These 30 T cell receptor beta chains originate from one sample sequenced in a study of identical twins. TCRdb recomputed calls from the 5' RACE reads with MiXCR, one row per CDR3 protein. Of some 440,000 distinct CDR3 sequences in the sample, roughly 26% were seen once. These data were also reused for a study on T cells expressing NK-cell markers.

Sequencing used CD4+ T cells sorted from blood. These receptors came from a woman younger than 35 in good health.

This clonotype was detected many times. The chain joins TRBV29-1 to TRBJ1-3; D gene uncertain. This CDR3 contains 13 residues. Trimming pared 5 bases from V and 0 bases from J, leaving 8 bases between. In germline, CDR1 is SQVTM, CDR2 ANQGSEA. The DNA of the CDR3 is TGCAGCGTTATCCCCAGCTCTGGAAACACCATATATTTT. It specifies CSVIPSSGNTIYF.

As for this clonotype: The junction shows a germline mismatch at one end, possibly a read error. The chain has TRBV7-3 and TRBJ2-1, with a tentative D call TRBD2 (7 bases). Per germline, CDR1 SGHTA and CDR2 FQGTGA. The CDR3 is made up of 18 amino acids. CDR3 protein: CTSRGGAERGSSYNEQFF. CDR3 nucleotides: TGTACCAGCAGGGGAGGGGCGGAACGGGGGAGCTCCTACAATGAGCAGTTCTTC.

The gene calls are TRBV30 and TRBJ1-5; no definite D call. Germline V gene data show CDR1 as GTSNPN and CDR2 as SVGIG (reference sequence). This CDR3 has 12 residues. Deletions cut 5 bases from V and 5 bases from J, with 10 bases between. The CDR3 spells CAWGTIYQPQHF. The CDR3 nucleotides read TGTGCCTGGGGTACCATTTATCAGCCCCAGCATTTT.

This clonotype was recorded a few times. The gene calls are TRBV4-3 and TRBJ2-5; D perhaps matches TRBD1 (7 bases). The CDR3 totals 15 residues. The germline V gene encodes CDR1 LGHNA and CDR2 YSLEER. V gave up 0 bases and J gave up 6 bases, with 14 bases separating them. In DNA, the CDR3 is TGCGCCAGCAGCCAAGATCCCCAGGGGGGAAAGACCCAGTACTTC. Translation gives CASSQDPQGGKTQYF.

The chain links TRBV9 to TRBJ2-3, with 8 bases lining up with TRBD2. The germline gives CDR1 SGDLS, CDR2 YYNGEE. Trimming cost V 0 bases and J 1 base; bases outside gene matches: 10. The CDR3 sequence is 18 residues long. The CDR3 region has the DNA TGTGCCAGCAGCGTAGAGGGACTAGGGAGGTCCGGCACAGATACGCAGTATTTT. It specifies CASSVEGLGRSGTDTQYF. The full variable domain, rest sourced from reference TRBV9 and TRBJ2-3, is DSGVTQTPKHLITATGQRVTLRCSPRSGDLSVYWYQQSLDQGLQFLIQYYNGEERAKGNILERFSAQQFPDLHSELNLSSLELGDSALYFCASSVEGLGRSGTDTQYFGPGTRLTVL.

This clonotype came up a few times. The chain carries TRBV10-3 and TRBJ1-6; TRBD1 is a possible D gene (6 bases). The CDR3 contains 15 residues. Trimming removed 5 bases at V and 6 bases at J, with 14 bases between. Germline V lookup: CDR1 ENHRY, CDR2 SYGVKD. In DNA form, the CDR3 reads TGTGCCATCAGTTTACAGGGAAAGGGTAATTCACCCCTCCACTTT. This sequence encodes CAISLQGKGNSPLHF.

V usage is TRBV25-1 and J usage is TRBJ2-7, with a possible D match to TRBD1 (5 bases). V lost 2 bases and J 1 base, leaving 15 bases between the germline ends. Germline CDR1 and CDR2: MGHDK and SYGVNS. The CDR3 consists of 16 residues. The CDR3 DNA follows: TGTGCCAGCAGTGAAAGTGGGGCCTTCCGTTCCTACGAGCAGTACTTC. Translation gives CASSESGAFRSYEQYF.

CDR3 sequence: CASSQEGARVGEQYF. Here the CDR3 DNA reads TGTGCCAGCAGCCAAGAAGGAGCTAGAGTGGGCGAGCAGTACTTC. The rearrangement joins TRBV3-1 to TRBJ2-7; D is unresolved. V was trimmed by 0 bases and J by 6 bases, leaving 15 bases between them. The CDR3 sequence is 15 residues long. The germline V gene has CDR1 LGHDT and CDR2 YNNKEL (reference sequence).

The chain is built from TRBV12-3 or TRBV12-4 and TRBJ2-7, with TRBD1 identical over 10 bases. V was clipped by 3 bases and J by 7 bases; unmatched bases: 12. The CDR3 covers 16 residues. The CDR3 nucleotides read TGTGCCAGCAGTTTCAGTAGGACAGGGGGATGGAGGGAGCAGTACTTC. Its protein product is CASSFSRTGGWREQYF.

The chain carries TRBV12-3 or TRBV12-4 and TRBJ1-4; 9 bases are shared with TRBD1. This CDR3 comprises 16 residues. The trim removed 8 bases at V and 4 bases at J, leaving 11 bases unmatched. This CDR3 reads CASSETGGASNEKLFF. For the CDR3, the DNA is TGTGCCAGCTCTGAAACAGGGGGCGCGAGTAATGAAAAACTGTTTTTT.

The chain has TRBV7-2 and TRBJ2-1; D is uncertain. V lost 7 bases to trimming and J lost 8 bases, with 15 bases between them. This CDR3 comprises 13 residues. The germline gives CDR1 SGHTA, CDR2 FQGNSA. Written as DNA, the CDR3 is TGTGCCAGCAACCTGATGGACGGGTATGAGCAGTTCTTC. This gives the protein CASNLMDGYEQFF.

This clonotype was observed a handful of times. The gene calls are TRBV6-5 and TRBJ2-3; 7 bases line up with TRBD2. This CDR3 is built from 16 residues. With V trimmed by 4 bases and J by 1 base, 8 bases remained unmatched. The V gene's germline CDR1 is MNHEY and CDR2 SVGAGI. CDR3 coding DNA: TGTGCCAGCAGTTTCTGGCGGGGGAGTCGCACAGATACGCAGTATTTT. It yields the protein CASSFWRGSRTDTQYF.

This chain links TRBV28 with TRBJ1-4; D is uncertain. The CDR3 has 16 amino acids. Trimming pared 6 bases from V and 5 bases from J, leaving 19 bases between. CDR1 is MDHEN and CDR2 is SYDVKM in the germline V gene. The CDR3 DNA follows: TGTGCCAGCAGCACTTTTCTTAGGACGCAAAATGAAAAACTGTTTTTT. Its translation: CASSTFLRTQNEKLFF.

In this sample, this clonotype turned up a few times. The genes are TRBV5-6 and TRBJ2-5; D ambiguous. Germline lookup yields CDR1 SGHDT and CDR2 YYEEEE. The CDR3 loop spans 14 amino acids. With 2 bases removed from V and 3 bases from J, the gap between germline ends came to 11 bases. Written as DNA, the CDR3 is TGTGCCAGCAGCTTTAGGTCTCCTAAAGAGACCCAGTACTTC. Its translation: CASSFRSPKETQYF.

The chain employs TRBV10-3 and TRBJ1-1; D is perhaps TRBD1 (5 bases). Germline V lookup: CDR1 ENHRY, CDR2 SYGVKD. Trimming pared 11 bases from V and 4 bases from J, leaving 17 bases between. The CDR3 consists of 13 residues. The CDR3 spells CASKVQGGTEAFF. The CDR3 DNA sequence: TGTGCCTCAAAGGTGCAGGGCGGCACTGAAGCTTTCTTT.

This clonotype was counted a few times. V gene TRBV10-1 combines with J gene TRBJ2-2; D gene ambiguous. Looked up from germline, CDR1 is WNHNN and CDR2 is SYGVQD (reference sequence). Trimming took off 4 bases at V and 0 bases at J, with 9 bases between the two ends. The CDR3 totals 15 residues. The CDR3 here is CASSARTANTGELFF. CDR3 nucleotide sequence: TGCGCCAGCAGTGCCCGGACGGCGAACACCGGGGAGCTGTTTTTT.

This chain joins TRBV7-9 and TRBJ2-5, with D unclear. The CDR3 totals 14 residues. Trimming stripped 1 base from V and 3 bases from J, with 9 bases between. Germline V CDR1 and CDR2: SEHNR, FQNEAQ (reference sequence). For the CDR3, the DNA is TGTGCCAGCAGCTTAGGAACAGATAAAGAGACCCAGTACTTC. Translating it yields CASSLGTDKETQYF.

This clonotype was found a few times. The CDR3 sequence: CATRPAGSYGYTF. CDR3 nucleotides: TGTGCCACCCGTCCTGCTGGGAGCTATGGCTACACCTTC. The chain carries TRBV12-3 or TRBV12-4 and TRBJ1-2; D gene uncertain. CDR3 size: 13 residues. Trimming removed 10 bases at V and 4 bases at J, with 16 bases between.

This clonotype has more than one count but fewer than ten. This chain links TRBV11-2 with TRBJ2-7; D tentatively reads TRBD1 or TRBD2 (5 bases each). The CDR3 covers 16 residues. Germline CDR1 reads SGHAT; CDR2 reads FQNNGV. The V and J ends lost 1 base and 6 bases respectively, with 19 bases between them. The CDR3 reads CASSLGFESGRFEQYF. In DNA form, the CDR3 reads TGTGCCAGCAGCTTAGGGTTCGAATCGGGACGGTTCGAGCAGTACTTC.

This clonotype was counted between two and nine times. The chain is built from TRBV20-1 and TRBJ2-1; D gene unclear. Germline values: CDR1 DFQATT, CDR2 SNEGSKA (reference sequence). CDR3 length: 16 amino acids. Trimming took 1 base from V and 0 from J, leaving 13 bases between them. The CDR3 DNA sequence: TGCAGTGCTAGAGCCCGTGATCTCCCCTCCTACAATGAGCAGTTCTTC. It translates to CSARARDLPSYNEQFF.

This clonotype was recorded many times. The chain joins TRBV7-9 to TRBJ2-3; TRBD2 matches at 7 bases. Germline CDR1 reads SEHNR; CDR2 reads FQNEAQ (reference sequence). The CDR3 is 13 amino acids. The trim removed 7 bases at V and 0 bases at J, leaving 1 base unmatched. CDR3 sequence: CASTSGSTDTQYF. The CDR3 nucleotides are TGTGCCAGCACTAGCGGTAGCACAGATACGCAGTATTTT.

The chain is built from TRBV20-1 and TRBJ2-3; TRBD2 matches at 9 bases. CDR3 length: 15 residues. Trimming cost V 6 bases and J 4 bases; bases outside gene matches: 11. CDR1 and CDR2 (germline): DFQATT, SNEGSKA (reference sequence). CDR3 region: CSAKKPGLAADTQYF. For the CDR3, the DNA is TGCAGTGCAAAAAAACCGGGACTAGCTGCAGATACGCAGTATTTT.

In its sample, this clonotype was seen a few times. The chain links TRBV7-9 to TRBJ1-2; 7 bases match TRBD1. The V gene end was trimmed by 4 bases and the J gene end by 8 bases; junction bases not matched to a gene: 7. The CDR3 covers 13 residues. Looked up from germline, CDR1 is SEHNR and CDR2 is FQNEAQ (reference sequence). The CDR3 nucleotides read TGTGCCAGCAGCTCACAACAGGGGAGCGGCTACACCTTC. It specifies CASSSQQGSGYTF.

In this sample, this clonotype turned up once. V usage is TRBV19 and J usage is TRBJ2-5, with 9 bases matching TRBD2. The J segment lost 5 bases and the V segment lost 3 bases, leaving 10 bases of the junction unmatched. Germline V gene sequence: CDR1 LNHDA, CDR2 SQIVND (reference sequence). CDR3 length: 16 residues. In DNA, the CDR3 is TGTGCCAGTAGTATCGGTGGCGGGAGGGCCGGTGAGACCCAGTACTTC. Translating gives CASSIGGGRAGETQYF.

The genes are TRBV7-9 and TRBJ2-5; the D call may be TRBD1 or TRBD2 (5 bases each). The germline gives CDR1 SEHNR, CDR2 FQNEAQ (reference sequence). Trimming pared 8 bases from V and 8 bases from J, leaving 12 bases between. This CDR3 region has 11 residues. In DNA form, the CDR3 reads TGTGCCAGCGGGGGTTATGAAACCCAGTACTTC. Translation: CASGGYETQYF.

This clonotype was counted a few times. This rearrangement joins TRBV10-3 to TRBJ1-2; tentative D call: TRBD1 (5 bases). The CDR3 covers 11 residues. Trimming shortened V by 2 bases and J by 10 bases, and 8 bases separated the two germline ends. Germline V gene sequence: CDR1 ENHRY, CDR2 SYGVKD. The CDR3 DNA follows: TGTGCCATCAGTGAGCACAGGTACTACACCTTC. Protein sequence: CAISEHRYYTF.

The chain joins TRBV11-2 to TRBJ1-2; D uncertain. The CDR3 has 13 residues. CDR1 SGHAT and CDR2 FQNNGV come from the germline V gene. V lost 8 bases, J lost 2 bases, and 12 bases lay in between. The CDR3 spells CASRTPRNYGYTF. The CDR3 bases are TGTGCCAGCCGTACTCCCCGAAACTATGGCTACACCTTC.

This clonotype was counted a few times. This chain uses TRBV20-1 with TRBJ2-1; D is possibly TRBD1 (6 bases). This CDR3 is 15 amino acids long. Trimming removed 0 bases at V and 1 base at J, with 10 bases between. CDR1 is DFQATT and CDR2 is SNEGSKA in the germline V gene (reference sequence). The CDR3 sequence is CSARDVGGSYNEQFF. The CDR3 bases are TGCAGTGCTAGAGATGTAGGGGGATCCTACAATGAGCAGTTCTTC.

This clonotype came up a few times. V usage is TRBV7-2 and J usage is TRBJ2-7, with a possible D match to TRBD1 (5 bases). The germline V gene has CDR1 SGHTA and CDR2 FQGNSA. V lost 5 bases and J 2 bases, leaving 10 bases between the germline ends. The CDR3 length is 13 residues. CDR3 sequence reads: CASSPDSAYEQYF. The CDR3, as DNA: TGTGCCAGCAGCCCCGACAGCGCCTACGAGCAGTACTTC.

The rearrangement joins TRBV10-3 to TRBJ2-5, with D perhaps assigned TRBD1 or TRBD2 (5 bases each). Germline V lookup: CDR1 ENHRY, CDR2 SYGVKD. The CDR3 length is 11 residues. V dropped 6 bases and J dropped 6 bases, with 8 bases sitting between them. This CDR3 reads CAISEGQTQYF. The CDR3 DNA reads as TGTGCCATCAGCGAGGGGCAGACCCAGTACTTC.